A single sample gave rise to the 32 T cell receptor beta chains below, sequenced in a study of cytomegalovirus exposure and HLA in healthy donors. The study ran its PCR with 60 Vbeta and 13 Jbeta primers. The method was immunoSEQ multiplex PCR; TCRdb's version includes in-frame clones alone and lacks a portion of them. The sample yields about 91,000 clones, around 80% seen once. Sequencing was done on a sample of PBMCs. These receptors were collected from a male donor in good health and CMV-seropositive.

This chain uses TRBV19 with TRBJ2-1; D may be TRBD1 (6 bases). From germline, CDR1 is LNHDA and CDR2 SQIVND (reference sequence). CDR3 length equals 15 residues. With 9 bases removed from V and 1 base from J, the gap between germline ends came to 16 bases. The CDR3 region is CASQGVRGSYNEQFF. The CDR3 DNA reads TGTGCCAGCCAGGGCGTCAGGGGATCCTACAATGAGCAGTTCTTC.

The sample holds a few counts of this clone. The chain carries TRBV19 and TRBJ1-2; 7 bases fit TRBD1. Germline V gene sequence: CDR1 LNHDA, CDR2 SQIVND (reference sequence). J gave up 0 bases and V 7 bases, and 14 bases lay outside the gene matches. This CDR3 is built from 17 residues. The CDR3 region has the DNA TGTGCCAGTACCCTTCGACAGGGTCCAGCTTCTAACTATGGCTACACCTTC. This encodes CASTLRQGPASNYGYTF. Variable domain in full (rest from reference TRBV19 and TRBJ1-2): DGGITQSPKYLFRKEGQNVTLSCEQNLNHDAMYWYRQDPGQGLRLIYYSQIVNDFQKGDIAEGYSVSREKKESFPLTVTSAQKNPTAFYLCASTLRQGPASNYGYTFGSGTRLTVV.

The chain combines TRBV29-1 with TRBJ2-7; 11 positions match TRBD2. The CDR3 contains 14 residues. Germline CDR1 SQVTM, CDR2 ANQGSEA. Losses at the gene ends were 7 bases for V and 2 bases for J; bases not matched to a gene: 7. CDR3: CSAETSGIPYEQYF. CDR3 DNA: TGCAGCGCCGAGACTAGCGGGATCCCCTACGAGCAGTACTTC.

The chain combines TRBV4-1 with TRBJ2-7; 12 nucleotides match TRBD2. The CDR3 is 17 amino acids. V lost 1 base, J lost 5 bases, and 9 bases stayed unmatched. Looked up from germline, CDR1 is MGHRA and CDR2 is YSYEKL. This CDR3 is CASSQGRSLAGGNEQYF. CDR3 nucleotides: TGCGCCAGCAGCCAAGGGCGGTCACTAGCGGGAGGCAACGAGCAGTACTTC.

This chain joins TRBV18 and TRBJ2-4; 7 bases are a match to TRBD1. Losses at the gene ends were 6 bases for V and 5 bases for J; bases not matched to a gene: 7. Germline CDR1 KGHSH, CDR2 LQKENI. The CDR3 sequence is 14 residues long. The CDR3 DNA reads TGTGCCAGCTCGCCGGACAGGACCCAAAACATTCAGTACTTC. Its protein product is CASSPDRTQNIQYF.

The chain recombines TRBV5-1 with TRBJ2-7; perhaps TRBD2 as D (6 bases). Trimming took 5 bases from V and 1 from J, leaving 16 bases between them. This CDR3 comprises 15 residues. Looked up from germline, CDR1 is SGHRS and CDR2 is YFSETQ. The CDR3, as DNA: TGCGCCAGCAGGCGGGGATGGACGGCGTCCTACGAGCAGTACTTC. Its translation is CASRRGWTASYEQYF.

The chain uses TRBV4-2 and TRBJ2-3; 7 bases are a match to TRBD1. Unmatched junction bases numbered 12, after V lost 4 bases and J lost 5 bases. CDR3 length: 16 amino acids. Per germline, CDR1 LGHNA and CDR2 YNFKEQ. CDR3 DNA: TGTGCCAGCAGCCTTCGAATGACCGGGACAGAAGATACGCAGTATTTT. Translation: CASSLRMTGTEDTQYF.

The genes are TRBV5-1 and TRBJ2-3; TRBD2 agrees at 7 bases. The CDR3 runs to 20 residues. The trim removed 0 bases at V and 2 bases at J, leaving 18 bases unmatched. CDR1 and CDR2 (germline): SGHRS, YFSETQ. The CDR3 DNA reads as TGCGCCAGCAGCTTGGCCATAGGACGGATCGGGGGGAGAGACACAGATACGCAGTATTTT. Protein product: CASSLAIGRIGGRDTDTQYF.

The chain is built from TRBV27 and TRBJ2-7; a weak D match, TRBD1 (6 bases). The CDR3 contains 12 residues. Trimming took off 3 bases at V and 6 bases at J, with 9 bases between the two ends. From germline, CDR1 is MNHEY and CDR2 SMNVEV (reference sequence). The CDR3 region has the DNA TGTGCCAGCAGTTTGGGGGCGTTCGAGCAGTACTTC. Translation: CASSLGAFEQYF.

The chain couples TRBV7-6 to TRBJ2-3; 12 bases map to TRBD2. The CDR3 covers 16 residues. Germline V gene data show CDR1 as SGHVS and CDR2 as FNYEAQ. V lost 4 bases, J lost 3 bases, and 5 bases stayed unmatched. CDR3 coding DNA: TGTGCCAGCAGCTCTCAGACTAGCGGGAGTACAGATACGCAGTATTTT. The encoded protein is CASSSQTSGSTDTQYF.

The rearrangement uses TRBV28 and TRBJ2-7; TRBD2 is a possible D gene (6 bases). This CDR3 is built from 15 residues. Germline V gene data show CDR1 as MDHEN and CDR2 as SYDVKM. V lost 3 bases to trimming and J lost 5 bases, with 17 bases between them. The CDR3 is CASSFSRGVFHEQYF. The CDR3 nucleotides read TGTGCCAGCAGTTTCTCACGCGGGGTGTTCCACGAGCAGTACTTC.

The V gene is TRBV7-6, the J gene TRBJ1-3; D ambiguous. The CDR3 has 14 amino acids. The V gene lost 4 bases and the J gene lost 0 bases, with 7 bases spanning the gap. Germline CDR1 is SGHVS and CDR2 is FNYEAQ. DNA of the CDR3: TGTGCCAGCAGCTACCGAGACTCTGGAAACACCATATATTTT. Protein sequence: CASSYRDSGNTIYF.

This clone has only one observation. The chain has TRBV28 and TRBJ2-1; TRBD2 matches at 7 bases. Germline V gene lookup returns CDR1 MDHEN and CDR2 SYDVKM. This CDR3 region has 15 residues. V shed 8 bases, J shed 0 bases, and the junction held 7 bases outside the gene matches. CDR3 amino acids: CASGGVPISYNEQFF. The DNA of the CDR3 is TGTGCCAGCGGGGGGGTCCCTATCTCCTACAATGAGCAGTTCTTC.

The V call is TRBV21-1, the J call TRBJ2-7; TRBD2 is the table's D call and was not checked against the DNA. TRBV21-1 represents a pseudogene. This CDR3 is built from 15 residues. The CDR3 sequence: CASSSPLAATYEQYF. The CDR3 region has the DNA TGTGCCAGCAGCAGCCCATTGGCGGCGACCTACGAGCAGTACTTC.

This clone was detected only once. The gene calls are TRBV14 and TRBJ1-6; the D is unclear. Between the trimmed V and J ends, which lost 0 bases and 9 bases, there was a span of 12 bases. The CDR3 runs 15 residues. Germline V gene sequence: CDR1 SGHDN, CDR2 FVKESK. CDR3 loop: CASSQDLTGSSPLHF. CDR3 coding DNA: TGTGCCAGCAGCCAAGATCTAACTGGGAGTTCACCCCTCCACTTT. Complete variable domain (other parts from reference TRBV14 and TRBJ1-6): EAGVTQFPSHSVIEKGQTVTLRCDPISGHDNLYWYRRVMGKEIKFLLHFVKESKQDESGMPNNRFLAERTGGTYSTLKVQPAELEDSGVYFCASSQDLTGSSPLHFGNGTRLTVT.

This chain connects TRBV5-4 to TRBJ1-4; no firm D call. Trimming pared 3 bases from V and 5 bases from J, leaving 14 bases between. There are 15 residues in the CDR3. The V gene's germline CDR1 is SGHNT and CDR2 YYREEE (reference sequence). The CDR3 region has the DNA TGTGCCAGCAGCTCGGCGAATGGGCTCAATGAAAAACTGTTTTTT. Protein product: CASSSANGLNEKLFF.

The chain has TRBV7-2 and TRBJ2-3, with TRBD2 identical over 9 bases. CDR1 SGHTA and CDR2 FQGNSA come from the germline V gene. The V segment lost 3 bases and the J segment 4 bases; nucleotides outside the gene matches: 2. There are 14 residues in the CDR3. The DNA for the CDR3 is TGTGCCAGCAGCTTCGCGGGGGGGCCAGATACGCAGTATTTT. Translating gives CASSFAGGPDTQYF. The entire variable domain, with the rest obtained from reference TRBV7-2 and TRBJ2-3, is as follows: GAGVSQSPSNKVTEKGKDVELRCDPISGHTALYWYRQSLGQGLEFLIYFQGNSAPDKSGLPSDRFSAERTGGSVSTLTIQRTQQEDSAVYLCASSFAGGPDTQYFGPGTRLTVL.

The V call is TRBV7-8, the J call TRBJ2-1; 8 nucleotides match TRBD2. The CDR3 runs 15 residues. Trimming took 3 bases from V and 4 from J; bases not matched to a gene: 5. Germline V gene sequence: CDR1 SGHVS, CDR2 FQNEAQ. The CDR3: CASSFGSGGYNEQFF. The CDR3 region has the DNA TGTGCCAGCAGCTTCGGGAGCGGGGGTTACAATGAGCAGTTCTTC.

The V gene is TRBV5-4, the J gene TRBJ2-5, with D maybe TRBD1 (6 bases). The CDR3 totals 13 residues. The germline V and J ends were trimmed by 4 bases and 6 bases, with 13 bases remaining between them. Germline CDR1 is SGHNT and CDR2 is YYREEE (reference sequence). CDR3 DNA: TGTGCCAGCAGCAGACAGGACGTAAAGACCCAGTACTTC. Amino acids: CASSRQDVKTQYF.

The gene calls are TRBV5-1 and TRBJ1-1, with 7 bases aligning to TRBD1. V shed 4 bases and J 1 base; nucleotides not matched to a gene: 7. This CDR3 is 15 amino acids long. CDR1 SGHRS and CDR2 YFSETQ come from the germline V gene. The CDR3 reads CASSVDRPRNTEAFF. In nucleotides, the CDR3 is TGCGCCAGCAGCGTGGACAGGCCGAGGAACACTGAAGCTTTCTTT.

The J gene is TRBJ1-2, the V gene TRBV6-6; unclear D gene. V was shortened by 7 bases and J by 0 bases, with 12 bases between the two germline ends. Germline-derived CDR1 and CDR2 are MNHNY and SVGAGI (reference sequence). The length of the CDR3 is 14 residues. The CDR3 DNA sequence: TGTGCCAGCAATAAAGACACCTCTAACTATGGCTACACCTTC. Protein product: CASNKDTSNYGYTF.

The chain links TRBV29-1 to TRBJ1-4, with D tentatively TRBD1 (5 bases). The CDR3 is made up of 13 amino acids. V was trimmed by 4 bases and J by 5 bases, leaving 11 bases between them. CDR1 is SQVTM, CDR2 ANQGSEA, per germline. DNA for the CDR3: TGCAGCGTTGGCGGGACTTCAAATGAAAAACTGTTTTTT. It encodes CSVGGTSNEKLFF.

The chain combines TRBV19 with TRBJ2-1, with 10 bases that match TRBD2. Per the germline V gene, CDR1 is LNHDA and CDR2 is SQIVND (reference sequence). V was clipped by 1 base and J by 5 bases; unmatched bases: 8. The CDR3 loop spans 17 amino acids. The CDR3 nucleotides read TGTGCCAGTAGTATAGGCCTACTAGCGGGACTTGACAATGAGCAGTTCTTC. It yields the protein CASSIGLLAGLDNEQFF.

This clone was seen a handful of times. V is TRBV4-1 and J is TRBJ1-2, with TRBD1 identical over 7 bases. J was trimmed by 4 bases and V by 4 bases; bases with no gene match: 6. From germline, CDR1 is MGHRA and CDR2 YSYEKL. CDR3 length: 14 residues. CDR3 DNA: TGCGCCAGCAGCCGGCCCGGGACAGCCTATGGCTACACCTTC. Protein: CASSRPGTAYGYTF.

The rearrangement joins TRBV9 to TRBJ2-1; 10 bases map to TRBD2. The CDR3 spans 14 residues. J lost 9 bases, V lost 3 bases, and 6 bases had no gene match. Germline CDR1 is SGDLS and CDR2 is YYNGEE. The CDR3 sequence: CASSGVAGGGEQFF. CDR3 coding DNA: TGTGCCAGCAGCGGCGTAGCGGGGGGTGGTGAGCAGTTCTTC. The variable domain in full, with the rest retrieved from reference TRBV9 and TRBJ2-1, is DSGVTQTPKHLITATGQRVTLRCSPRSGDLSVYWYQQSLDQGLQFLIQYYNGEERAKGNILERFSAQQFPDLHSELNLSSLELGDSALYFCASSGVAGGGEQFFGPGTRLTVL.

The CDR3 spells CASSAHRGRSEQYF. The CDR3 nucleotides are TGTGCCAGCAGCGCGCACAGGGGGCGAAGCGAGCAGTACTTC. The chain has TRBV11-1 and TRBJ2-7; 9 bases align to TRBD1. Germline V CDR1 and CDR2: SGHAT, FQDESV (reference sequence). CDR3 length equals 14 residues. The V segment lost 5 bases and the J segment 6 bases; nucleotides outside the gene matches: 8. Based on the CDR3 plus reference TRBV11-1 and TRBJ2-7, the full variable domain is EAEVAQSPRYKITEKSQAVAFWCDPISGHATLYWYRQILGQGPELLVQFQDESVVDDSQLPKDRFSAERLKGVDSTLKIQPAELGDSAMYLCASSAHRGRSEQYFGPGTRLTVT.

A few counts support this clone. V gene TRBV4-1 combines with J gene TRBJ1-5, with TRBD1 as a possible D gene (5 bases). Between the trimmed V and J ends, which lost 0 bases and 4 bases, there was a span of 13 bases. CDR1 MGHRA and CDR2 YSYEKL come from the germline V gene. The CDR3 spans 16 residues. The CDR3 DNA is TGCGCCAGCAGCCAAGAACAGGTTGGAAGGAATCAGCCCCAGCATTTT. Amino acid sequence: CASSQEQVGRNQPQHF.

This chain joins TRBV29-1 and TRBJ1-6; 12 nucleotides align to TRBD1. The CDR3 runs to 13 residues. After removal of 6 bases from V and 7 bases from J, the junction contained 1 base not matched to a gene. From germline, CDR1 is SQVTM and CDR2 ANQGSEA. The CDR3 DNA sequence: TGCAGCGTGGGACAGGGGGCGAATTCACCCCTCCACTTT. Protein: CSVGQGANSPLHF.

This clone appeared a few times. CDR3 amino acids: CASSVQGVGGYTF. CDR3 bases: TGTGCCAGCAGTGTACAGGGGGTGGGTGGCTACACCTTC. The chain is built from TRBV28 and TRBJ1-2; 8 positions match TRBD1. Germline CDR1 is MDHEN and CDR2 is SYDVKM. The CDR3 sequence is 13 residues long. V gave up 5 bases and J gave up 7 bases; unmatched junction bases: 6.

CDR3 loop: CASSKYALGGGASYGYTF. CDR3 DNA: TGTGCCAGCAGCAAATATGCCCTCGGAGGGGGCGCTAGCTATGGCTACACCTTC. This chain joins TRBV21-1 and TRBJ1-2; the table's D call, TRBD1, was not checked against the DNA. TRBV21-1 is an annotated pseudogene. The CDR3 loop spans 18 amino acids.

V is TRBV6-4 and J is TRBJ1-1; 7 bases agree with TRBD1. V was clipped by 8 bases and J by 3 bases; unmatched bases: 12. Germline V gene data show CDR1 as MRHNA and CDR2 as SNTAGT. This CDR3 region has 15 residues. This CDR3 reads CASSKTGSSDTEAFF. The DNA for the CDR3 is TGTGCCAGCTCGAAGACAGGGTCGTCGGACACTGAAGCTTTCTTT.

The CDR3: CASSPIYSGDNYNEQFF. Here the CDR3 DNA reads TGTGCCAGCAGCCCTATCTATTCGGGGGATAATTACAATGAGCAGTTCTTC. The V and J genes are TRBV11-2 and TRBJ2-1; D possibly corresponds to TRBD2 (6 bases). CDR3 size: 17 residues. The germline gives CDR1 SGHAT, CDR2 FQNNGV. Between the trimmed V and J ends, which lost 5 bases and 4 bases, there was a span of 21 bases.